A single sample is the source of the 2 T cell receptor beta chains below, sequenced in a study of cytomegalovirus exposure and HLA in healthy donors. Primers for the PCR totalled 60 Vbeta and 13 Jbeta. Some clones are missing from TCRdb's copy, which holds only in-frame ones; the method was immunoSEQ multiplex PCR. The sample shows about 200,000 clones, roughly three quarters of them seen only once. Sequencing used PBMCs. The receptors derive from a man aged 50-60 years in good health and CMV-seronegative.

The rearrangement joins TRBV5-1 to TRBJ2-2, with TRBD1 matching 12 bases. J gave up 7 bases and V 3 bases, and 4 bases lay outside the gene matches. The length of the CDR3 is 15 residues. Germline V gene data show CDR1 as SGHRS and CDR2 as YFSETQ. CDR3 DNA: TGCGCCAGCAGCTGGGGACAGGGGGCGAGCGGGGAGCTGTTTTTT. It codes for CASSWGQGASGELFF.

This chain connects TRBV19 to TRBJ2-7; the D gene is possibly TRBD2 (5 bases). Germline CDR1 LNHDA, CDR2 SQIVND (reference sequence). V was trimmed by 1 base and J by 2 bases, leaving 6 bases between them. This CDR3 is 13 amino acids long. The CDR3 region has the DNA TGTGCCAGTAGTATAGCCGGGGCCTACGAGCAGTACTTC. Protein sequence: CASSIAGAYEQYF.